This TCR beta chain was profiled in a study of graft-versus-host responses after intestinal transplantation. Study overall: Each recipient received a multivisceral, liver-intestinal, or isolated intestinal graft. All of the recipients had induction that used anti-thymocyte globulin, then tacrolimus and steroids for two to four years. Study-wide results and limits: Detection of GvH clones occurred in recipient marrow, and some had their first appearance in ileum or blood.

Assay: immunoSEQ multiplex PCR; the TCRdb copy retains only in-frame clones and omits some. The sample carries tens of thousands of clones, about 91% recorded once. As concerns this clone: The antigen is not known.

V lost 0 bases and J lost 1, with 9 bases in between. Germline lookup yields CDR1 SGHNT and CDR2 YENEEA. The CDR3 spans 15 residues. The rearrangement uses TRBV11-3 and TRBJ2-5; D gene unclear. Here the sequenced sample was PBMCs, taken roughly 65 days after intestinal transplantation. This TCR was recovered from a human patient who received an intestinal transplant, so some T cells may come from the graft donor. CDR3 protein: CASSLEAAGQETQYF. CDR3 nucleotide sequence: TGTGCCAGCAGCTTAGAGGCGGCAGGCCAAGAGACCCAGTACTTC.